This T cell receptor (beta chain) was sequenced in a study of OX40 agonist ivuxolimab in advanced cancers. The CDR3 loop spans 13 amino acids. From germline, CDR1 is MNHNY and CDR2 SVGAGI (reference sequence). V was trimmed by 2 bases and J by 3 bases, leaving 6 bases between them. The repertoire was sequenced with immunoSEQ multiplex PCR; TCRdb's copy has only in-frame clones and lacks some. This sample has around 65,000 clones, with approximately 89% found just once. This sequence originates from an adult with an advanced solid tumor such as melanoma, head and neck, liver or kidney cancer. This chain connects TRBV6-6 to TRBJ2-3; D call uncertain. The sample was CD4+ or CD8+ T cells sorted from blood, taken in a trial of the OX40 agonist ivuxolimab. Here the CDR3 DNA reads TGTGCCAGCAGTTACGCAGAGACAGATACGCAGTATTTT. Protein product: CASSYAETDTQYF.